This T cell receptor (beta chain) originates from a study of blood T cell repertoires in COVID-19. Study details: Donors in the United States, Italy and Spain gave samples during acute or convalescent COVID-19.

Some clones are missing from TCRdb's copy, which holds only in-frame ones; the method was immunoSEQ multiplex PCR. Among around 70,000 clones listed, roughly four fifths were seen once. CDR3 length: 18 residues. Per the germline V gene, CDR1 is LGHNA and CDR2 is YNFKEQ. Trimming cost V 4 bases and J 3 bases; bases outside gene matches: 13. The gene calls are TRBV4-2 and TRBJ2-7; 12 bases fit TRBD2. Sequenced input: peripheral blood. This sequence originates from a woman in her fifties or sixties with acute or convalescent COVID-19. CDR3 protein: CASSLREASGGAYYEQYF. The CDR3 DNA reads TGTGCCAGCAGCCTCCGGGAGGCTAGCGGGGGGGCTTACTACGAGCAGTACTTC.